One sample yielded the 31 T cell receptor beta chains listed below, sequenced in a study of shared clonotypes between healthy human individuals. In the naive CD8 group, cells lacked CD45RO and were positively selected for CCR7, so terminally differentiated effector memory CD45RA+ cells were left out. Repertoires were generated with immunoSEQ multiplex PCR, while TCRdb's copy carries only in-frame clones and drops some. The sample carries approximately 2,000,000 clones, approximately 92% recorded once. The specimen was naive CD8+ T cells from PBMCs. The source is a young man in good health. Some clones in this sample may be carry-over from other donors' samples.

In the case of this clone: Germline and junction disagree at one end, which may indicate a read error. The rearrangement links TRBV11-2 to TRBJ2-3; the match to TRBD2 covers 9 bases. This CDR3 contains 16 residues. From germline, CDR1 is SGHAT and CDR2 FQNNGV. In nucleotides, the CDR3 is TGTGCCAGCAGAACTAATCCCGGGACTAGCACCGATACGCAGTATTTT. Translating gives CASRTNPGTSTDTQYF.

The V call is TRBV14, the J call TRBJ1-1; TRBD1 is a possible D gene (5 bases). The CDR3 loop spans 14 amino acids. V lost 3 bases, J lost 2 bases, and 10 bases lay in between. Per the germline V gene, CDR1 is SGHDN and CDR2 is FVKESK. The CDR3 region is CASSQRGYNTEAFF. CDR3 nucleotides: TGTGCCAGCAGCCAGCGGGGGTATAACACTGAAGCTTTCTTT.

The sample holds one count of this clone. The chain joins TRBV5-4 to TRBJ2-5; D might be TRBD1 (6 bases). In germline, CDR1 is SGHNT, CDR2 YYREEE (reference sequence). This CDR3 is 13 amino acids long. V shed 4 bases and J shed 4 bases, with 11 bases lying between them. DNA for the CDR3: TGTGCCAGCAGCCAGTTCAGGGGAGAGACCCAGTACTTC. Protein sequence: CASSQFRGETQYF.

The chain links TRBV9 to TRBJ2-2, with 11 bases matching TRBD2. V lost 4 bases to trimming and J lost 3 bases; unmatched junction nucleotides: 8. This CDR3 is built from 17 residues. Germline V gives CDR1 SGDLS, CDR2 YYNGEE. The CDR3 protein is CASSSLAGGPYTGELFF. In DNA form, the CDR3 reads TGTGCCAGCAGCTCATTAGCGGGAGGGCCTTACACCGGGGAGCTGTTTTTT.

Comment on this clone: Other DNA sequences in the sample encode the same CDR3. The J gene is TRBJ2-1, the V gene TRBV5-1, with 7 bases fitting TRBD2. The germline gives CDR1 SGHRS, CDR2 YFSETQ. CDR3 size: 16 residues. V lost 0 bases, J lost 0 bases, and 3 bases stayed unmatched. CDR3 loop: CASSLVGGSSYNEQFF. CDR3 DNA: TGCGCCAGCAGCTTGGTCGGCGGGAGCTCCTACAATGAGCAGTTCTTC.

The chain recombines TRBV9 with TRBJ2-3; TRBD2 aligns across 11 bases. CDR3 length: 15 residues. V lost 0 bases, J lost 8 bases, and 5 bases stayed unmatched. Germline lookup yields CDR1 SGDLS and CDR2 YYNGEE. The CDR3 loop reads CASSVDTSGSGTQYF. For the CDR3, the DNA is TGTGCCAGCAGCGTAGATACTAGCGGGAGCGGTACGCAGTATTTT.

The chain carries TRBV19 and TRBJ2-3; unclear D gene. The V and J ends lost 5 bases and 0 bases respectively, with 12 bases between them. CDR1 LNHDA and CDR2 SQIVND come from the germline V gene (reference sequence). The CDR3 extends over 15 amino acids. The CDR3 DNA is TGTGCCAGTAGTTCCGGCGGATCTAGCACAGATACGCAGTATTTT. This codes for CASSSGGSSTDTQYF.

With respect to this clone: One end of the junction fails to match germline, which may point to a read error. CDR3 bases: TGCGCCAGCAGCGAAGACTGGAGTTACACCATATATTTT. Translated: CASSEDWSYTIYF. The chain carries TRBV4-1 and TRBJ1-3; D gene ambiguous. CDR3 length: 13 residues. Per the germline V gene, CDR1 is MGHRA and CDR2 is YSYEKL.

Here the CDR3 DNA reads TGTGCCAGCTCACCAGGGCGGGAGGGGCCCGTTCAAGAGACCCAGTACTTC. This encodes CASSPGREGPVQETQYF. The rearrangement links TRBV18 to TRBJ2-5; TRBD2 matches 9 bases. CDR3 length equals 17 residues. The V and J ends lost 2 bases and 2 bases, in that order; junction bases with no gene match: 9. Germline-derived CDR1 and CDR2 are KGHSH and LQKENI.

This clone has more than one count but fewer than ten. This specimen includes other DNA sequences encoding the same CDR3. The rearrangement links TRBV4-1 to TRBJ1-1, with a weak D call TRBD1 (5 bases). The germline gives CDR1 MGHRA, CDR2 YSYEKL. The V and J ends lost 3 bases and 1 base respectively, with 9 bases between them. The CDR3 has 14 amino acids. CDR3 amino acids: CASSHRQTNTEAFF. The CDR3 coding sequence is TGCGCCAGCAGCCATCGACAGACGAACACTGAAGCTTTCTTT.

The V gene is TRBV6-5, the J gene TRBJ2-1; 9 positions match TRBD2. Germline CDR1 MNHEY, CDR2 SVGAGI. V shed 5 bases and J 9 bases; nucleotides not matched to a gene: 8. The CDR3 is 14 amino acids. The CDR3 sequence: CASSLTGLATEQFF. CDR3 DNA sequence: TGTGCCAGCAGTCTCACGGGACTAGCAACTGAGCAGTTCTTC.

V usage is TRBV25-1 and J usage is TRBJ1-2, with no clear D. Trimming shortened V by 6 bases and J by 4 bases, and 6 bases separated the two germline ends. Germline lookup yields CDR1 MGHDK and CDR2 SYGVNS. The CDR3 extends over 11 amino acids. CDR3 sequence: CASRTFYGYTF. The CDR3 coding sequence is TGTGCCAGCAGGACGTTCTATGGCTACACCTTC.

The chain carries TRBV15 and TRBJ2-5; D tentatively reads TRBD1 or TRBD2 (5 bases each). CDR1 and CDR2 (germline): LNHNV, YYDKDF (reference sequence). The germline V and J ends were trimmed by 5 bases and 5 bases, with 18 bases remaining between them. The CDR3 runs 15 residues. CDR3 sequence reads: CATSYGTQGAETQYF. CDR3 DNA sequence: TGTGCCACCAGCTACGGGACCCAGGGAGCGGAGACCCAGTACTTC.

V usage is TRBV6-4 and J usage is TRBJ2-2; 7 bases map to TRBD1. Germline V gene lookup returns CDR1 MRHNA and CDR2 SNTAGT. The CDR3 spans 14 residues. V lost 4 bases and J lost 7; bases outside the gene matches: 6. The chain's CDR3 is CASSVRQGSGELFF. In DNA, the CDR3 is TGTGCCAGCAGTGTCAGACAGGGAAGCGGGGAGCTGTTTTTT.

The rearrangement joins TRBV4-2 to TRBJ2-7, with 9 bases identical to TRBD2. J lost 3 bases, V lost 1 base, and 1 base had no gene match. Looked up from germline, CDR1 is LGHNA and CDR2 is YNFKEQ. CDR3 length: 14 residues. This chain's CDR3 is CASSQATSGYEQYF. In DNA, the CDR3 is TGTGCCAGCAGCCAAGCGACTAGCGGCTACGAGCAGTACTTC.

The V gene is TRBV5-1, the J gene TRBJ2-3; D is perhaps TRBD1 (5 bases). CDR3 length: 15 amino acids. The germline CDR1 and CDR2 sequences are SGHRS and YFSETQ. V lost 2 bases and J 1 base, leaving 11 bases between the germline ends. The DNA of the CDR3 is TGCGCCAGCAGCTTAGGAGACAGCCGCACAGATACGCAGTATTTT. This encodes CASSLGDSRTDTQYF.

The chain recombines TRBV4-1 with TRBJ2-7, with 7 bases lining up with TRBD1. V trimming: 1 base; J trimming: 6 bases; junction bases outside the gene matches: 3. This CDR3 has 13 amino acids. The germline V gene has CDR1 MGHRA and CDR2 YSYEKL. CDR3 bases: TGCGCCAGCAGCCAAGGACAGGGCCCCGAGCAGTACTTC. Translation: CASSQGQGPEQYF.

V usage is TRBV10-3 and J usage is TRBJ1-6; TRBD1 agrees at 8 bases. The germline V gene encodes CDR1 ENHRY and CDR2 SYGVKD. The V and J ends lost 3 bases and 6 bases, in that order; junction bases with no gene match: 13. This CDR3 is built from 18 residues. In nucleotides, the CDR3 is TGTGCCATCAGTGAACTCCAGGGGGCCCCTCGGGCTAATTCACCCCTCCACTTT. It codes for CAISELQGAPRANSPLHF.

The V gene is TRBV28, the J gene TRBJ2-7; tentatively, D is TRBD2 (5 bases). The CDR3 runs 14 residues. CDR1 and CDR2 from the germline V gene are MDHEN and SYDVKM. Trimming took off 5 bases at V and 5 bases at J, with 16 bases between the two ends. CDR3 amino acids: CASSMDSAWDEQYF. Written as DNA, the CDR3 is TGTGCCAGCAGTATGGACTCCGCCTGGGACGAGCAGTACTTC.

J is TRBJ2-5 and V is TRBV30; maybe TRBD2 (6 bases). The V end was cut by 2 bases, the J end by 2 bases, with 15 bases between. Germline V CDR1 and CDR2: GTSNPN, SVGIG (reference sequence). This CDR3 has 15 amino acids. This CDR3 reads CAWSPGGAVQETQYF. CDR3 in DNA: TGTGCCTGGAGTCCCGGAGGGGCGGTACAAGAGACCCAGTACTTC.

This chain uses TRBV2 with TRBJ1-1, with 9 bases lining up with TRBD1. This CDR3 region has 18 residues. V lost 3 bases and J lost 5; bases outside the gene matches: 16. Germline V gene data show CDR1 as SNHLY and CDR2 as FYNNEI. The chain's CDR3 is CASSETWGQGGPRTEAFF. CDR3 nucleotide sequence: TGTGCCAGCAGTGAGACTTGGGGACAGGGAGGCCCGAGGACTGAAGCTTTCTTT.

In regard to this clone: One junction end does not reproduce the germline sequence, and a read error may be involved. The gene calls are TRBV7-7 and TRBJ2-7; 8 bases line up with TRBD1. CDR1 is SSHAT and CDR2 is FNYEAQ in the germline V gene (reference sequence). The CDR3 extends over 17 amino acids. The CDR3 DNA reads TGCGCCAGCAGCCCAGGGCGACAGGGGACAACCTCCTACGAGCAGTACTTC. Translating it yields CASSPGRQGTTSYEQYF.

V and J are TRBV7-2 and TRBJ1-1; 9 bases line up with TRBD1. V dropped 5 bases and J dropped 1; count of bases not matched to a gene: 2. Germline CDR1 is SGHTA and CDR2 is FQGNSA. This CDR3 has 14 amino acids. The chain's CDR3 is CASSPTGGNTEAFF. CDR3 DNA sequence: TGTGCCAGCAGCCCGACAGGGGGGAACACTGAAGCTTTCTTT.

The chain links TRBV2 to TRBJ2-1; 8 bases align to TRBD2. There are 16 residues in the CDR3. V dropped 3 bases and J dropped 2; count of bases not matched to a gene: 6. The germline V gene encodes CDR1 SNHLY and CDR2 FYNNEI. CDR3 in DNA: TGTGCCAGCAGTGACGGCGCGGGAGGACCCTACAATGAGCAGTTCTTC. Its protein is CASSDGAGGPYNEQFF.

CDR3 sequence: CASSDNSRETQYF. In nucleotides, the CDR3 is TGTGCCAGCAGCGACAACAGTAGAGAGACCCAGTACTTC. The V call is TRBV9, the J call TRBJ2-5; no clear D. The CDR3 runs 13 residues. The germline V and J ends were trimmed by 3 bases and 4 bases, with 10 bases remaining between them. CDR1 and CDR2 from the germline V gene are SGDLS and YYNGEE. The whole variable domain, filled in from reference TRBV9 and TRBJ2-5, reads DSGVTQTPKHLITATGQRVTLRCSPRSGDLSVYWYQQSLDQGLQFLIQYYNGEERAKGNILERFSAQQFPDLHSELNLSSLELGDSALYFCASSDNSRETQYFGPGTRLLVL.

The chain couples TRBV29-1 to TRBJ2-1; 8 nucleotides align to TRBD2. Losses at the gene ends were 8 bases for V and 0 bases for J; bases not matched to a gene: 9. The CDR3 is 15 amino acids. From germline, CDR1 is SQVTM and CDR2 ANQGSEA. CDR3: CSSRAGGFSYNEQFF. Written as DNA, the CDR3 is TGCAGCTCCAGGGCGGGAGGTTTCTCCTACAATGAGCAGTTCTTC.

The rearrangement uses TRBV9 and TRBJ1-2, with TRBD1 matching over 7 bases. Per the germline V gene, CDR1 is SGDLS and CDR2 is YYNGEE. V was pared by 2 bases and J by 1 base, with 8 bases of the junction left unmatched. CDR3 length: 16 amino acids. The CDR3 reads CASSVFQTGFNYGYTF. Written as DNA, the CDR3 is TGTGCCAGCAGCGTGTTCCAGACAGGGTTTAACTATGGCTACACCTTC.

The chain uses TRBV4-3 and TRBJ1-5, with 7 bases lining up with TRBD1. V lost 4 bases, J lost 1 base, and 4 bases stayed unmatched. This CDR3 contains 15 residues. Germline lookup yields CDR1 LGHNA and CDR2 YSLEER. This CDR3 is CASSRGTASNQPQHF. The CDR3 DNA is TGCGCCAGCAGCCGGGGGACAGCCAGCAATCAGCCCCAGCATTTT.

The chain couples TRBV6-1 to TRBJ2-7, with D perhaps given as TRBD1 or TRBD2 (5 bases each). V was shortened by 7 bases and J by 4 bases, with 20 bases between the two germline ends. In germline, CDR1 is MNHNS, CDR2 SASEGT. CDR3 length: 15 residues. CDR3: CASTPPRGGPYEQYF. In nucleotides, the CDR3 is TGTGCCAGCACCCCCCCCCGGGGCGGACCTTACGAGCAGTACTTC.

This chain links TRBV19 with TRBJ2-7, with D possibly TRBD2 on 6 matching bases. In germline, CDR1 is LNHDA, CDR2 SQIVND (reference sequence). The CDR3 loop spans 15 amino acids. Trimming removed 7 bases from V and 5 bases from J, with 21 bases in between. The CDR3 is CASNLGTAPLDEQYF. CDR3 coding DNA: TGTGCCAGTAATCTCGGGACTGCCCCTCTGGACGAGCAGTACTTC.

A few counts support this clone. The chain has TRBV28 and TRBJ1-2, with unresolved D. This CDR3 is built from 11 residues. Germline V gene sequence: CDR1 MDHEN, CDR2 SYDVKM. The V end was cut by 10 bases, the J end by 5 bases, with 11 bases between. The chain's CDR3 is CATGRDYGYTF. The CDR3 coding sequence is TGTGCCACCGGACGAGATTATGGCTACACCTTC.